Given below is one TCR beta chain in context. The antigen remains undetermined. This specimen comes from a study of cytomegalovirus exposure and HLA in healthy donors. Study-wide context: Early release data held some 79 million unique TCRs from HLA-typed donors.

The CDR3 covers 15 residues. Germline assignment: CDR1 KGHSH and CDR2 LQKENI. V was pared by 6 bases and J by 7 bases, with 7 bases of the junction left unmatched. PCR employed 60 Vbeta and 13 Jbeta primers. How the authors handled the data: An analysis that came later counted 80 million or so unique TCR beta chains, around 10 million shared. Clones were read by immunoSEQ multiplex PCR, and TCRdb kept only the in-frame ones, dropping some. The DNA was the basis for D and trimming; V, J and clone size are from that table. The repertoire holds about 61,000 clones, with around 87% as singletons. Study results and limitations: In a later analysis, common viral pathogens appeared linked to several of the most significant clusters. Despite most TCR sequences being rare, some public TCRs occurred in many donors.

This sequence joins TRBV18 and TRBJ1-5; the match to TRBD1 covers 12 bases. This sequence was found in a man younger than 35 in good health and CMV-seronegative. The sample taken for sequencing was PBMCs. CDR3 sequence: CASSAGTGGEQPQHF. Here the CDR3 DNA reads TGTGCCAGCTCGGCCGGGACAGGGGGCGAACAGCCCCAGCATTTT.